This entry features one T cell receptor beta chain sequence. The antigen is undetermined. The sample originates from a study of T cell repertoires in cytomegalovirus infection. TCRdb called the reads again in MiXCR, with one record for every CDR3 protein. The table shows approximately 910,000 distinct CDR3 sequences, with 30% to 40% occurring only once. Findings and caveats of the study: HLA-C-restricted CMV clonotypes gave the most frequent clonotype in two of eight donors.

Trimming cost V 3 bases and J 4 bases, with 16 bases left between them. The CDR3 runs 16 residues. CDR1 and CDR2 from the germline V gene are MNHEY and SMNVEV (reference sequence). The starting material was cultured CD8+ T cells from PBMCs, obtained from culture after CMV antigen stimulation. The chain couples TRBV27 to TRBJ1-5; D is unclear. The TCR was taken from a human donor in good health (CMV status not recorded). Some clones in this sample may be carry-over from other donors' samples. This CDR3 reads CASSFLRARPNQPQHF. The DNA for the CDR3 is TGTGCCAGCAGTTTTTTAAGGGCCCGTCCGAATCAGCCCCAGCATTTT.